This T cell receptor (beta chain) was sequenced in a study of T cell responses to AZD1222 COVID-19 vaccine. Study overall: Pooled samples include second doses given at about 4 or 12 weeks.

Findings of the study overall: There were mostly white British donors and more females than males, and clonal diversity was possibly underestimated. Spike-specific TCR breadth and depth were elevated following two AZD1222 doses. With dominance at 160-218 and 743-854, vaccine-associated CD4 TCRs spanned spike.

Libraries were prepared by immunoSEQ multiplex PCR; TCRdb keeps only in-frame clonotypes and omits some of them. The profile covers about 190,000 clones, with approximately 90% appearing a single time and approximately 0.98% taken by the ten largest. V lost 1 base to trimming and J lost 5 bases, with 6 bases between them. Germline V lookup: CDR1 SGHRS, CDR2 YFSETQ. The CDR3 has 13 residues. As for this clone: The antigen remains unidentified. The same CDR3 is also encoded by other DNA sequences in this sample.

The sequences come from peripheral blood, collected on day 0 of AZD1222 vaccination. This chain links TRBV5-1 with TRBJ2-2, with a tentative D call TRBD2 (5 bases). The clonotype comes from an adult in good health. CDR3 residues: CASSLSGTGELFF. The CDR3, as DNA: TGCGCCAGCAGCTTGAGCGGAACCGGGGAGCTGTTTTTT.